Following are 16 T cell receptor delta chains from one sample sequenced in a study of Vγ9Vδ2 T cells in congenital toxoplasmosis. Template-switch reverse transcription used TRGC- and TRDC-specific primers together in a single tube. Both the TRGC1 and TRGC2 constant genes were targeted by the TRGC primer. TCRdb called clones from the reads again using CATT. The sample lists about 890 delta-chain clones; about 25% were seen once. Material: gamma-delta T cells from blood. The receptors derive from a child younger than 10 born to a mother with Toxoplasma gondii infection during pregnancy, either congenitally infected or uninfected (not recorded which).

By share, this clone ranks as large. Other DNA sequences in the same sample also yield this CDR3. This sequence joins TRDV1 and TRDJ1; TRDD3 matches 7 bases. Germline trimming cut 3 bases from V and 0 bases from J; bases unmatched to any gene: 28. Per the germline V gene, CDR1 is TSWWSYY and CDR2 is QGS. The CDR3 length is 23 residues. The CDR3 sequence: CALGDACGAYTTPYWGYTDKLIF. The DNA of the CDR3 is TGTGCTCTTGGGGACGCCTGCGGAGCATACACAACTCCGTACTGGGGATACACCGATAAACTCATCTTT.

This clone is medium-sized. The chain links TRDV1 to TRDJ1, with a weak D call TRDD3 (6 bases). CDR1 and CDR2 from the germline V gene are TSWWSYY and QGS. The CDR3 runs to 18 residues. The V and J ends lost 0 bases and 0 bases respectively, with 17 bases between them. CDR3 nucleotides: TGTGCTCTTGGGGAACTACCTTTCTTGGGGGTCGACACCGATAAACTCATCTTT. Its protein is CALGELPFLGVDTDKLIF.

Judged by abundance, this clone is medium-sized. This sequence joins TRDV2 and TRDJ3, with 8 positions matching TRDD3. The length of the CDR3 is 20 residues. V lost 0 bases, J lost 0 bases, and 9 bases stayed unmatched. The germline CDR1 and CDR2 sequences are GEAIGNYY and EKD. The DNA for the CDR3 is TGTGCCTGTGACACCGTTCGTCTGGGGGAGAGCTCCTGGGACACCCGACAGATGTTTTTC. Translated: CACDTVRLGESSWDTRQMFF.

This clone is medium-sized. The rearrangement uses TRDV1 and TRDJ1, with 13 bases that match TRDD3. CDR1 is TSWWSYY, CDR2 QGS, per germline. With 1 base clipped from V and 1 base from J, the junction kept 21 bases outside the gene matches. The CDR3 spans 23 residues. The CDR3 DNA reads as TGTGCTCTTGGGGAACCGACATTCCTTTTCCCCGTACTGGGGGATACGGGCACCGATAAACTCATCTTT. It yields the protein CALGEPTFLFPVLGDTGTDKLIF.

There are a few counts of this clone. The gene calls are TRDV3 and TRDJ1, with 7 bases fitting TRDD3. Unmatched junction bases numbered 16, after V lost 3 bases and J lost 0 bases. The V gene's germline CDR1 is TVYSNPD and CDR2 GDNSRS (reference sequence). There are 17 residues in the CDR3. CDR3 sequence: CALVPSPYWGYTDKLIF. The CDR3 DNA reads TGTGCCTTGGTCCCGTCGCCTTACTGGGGATACACCGATAAACTCATCTTT.

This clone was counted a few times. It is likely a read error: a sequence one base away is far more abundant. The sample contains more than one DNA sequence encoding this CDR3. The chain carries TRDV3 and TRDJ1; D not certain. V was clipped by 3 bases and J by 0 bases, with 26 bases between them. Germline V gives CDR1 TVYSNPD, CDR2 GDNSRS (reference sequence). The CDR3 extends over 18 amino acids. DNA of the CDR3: TGTGCCTTACCTCATTACACCCCGGTGGGAGGGTACACCGATAAACTCATCTTT. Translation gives CALPHYTPVGGYTDKLIF.

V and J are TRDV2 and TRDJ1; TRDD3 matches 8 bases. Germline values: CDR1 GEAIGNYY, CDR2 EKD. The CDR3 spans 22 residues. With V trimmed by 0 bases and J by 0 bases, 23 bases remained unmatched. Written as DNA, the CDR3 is TGTGCCTGTGACACCGGTCTTGGTACGTCCGTTATACTGGGGGGATACACCGATAAACTCATCTTT. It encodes CACDTGLGTSVILGGYTDKLIF.

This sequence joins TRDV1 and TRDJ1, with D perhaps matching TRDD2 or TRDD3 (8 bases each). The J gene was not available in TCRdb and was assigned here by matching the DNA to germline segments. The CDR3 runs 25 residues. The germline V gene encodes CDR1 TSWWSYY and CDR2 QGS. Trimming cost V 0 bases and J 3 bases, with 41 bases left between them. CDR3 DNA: TGTGCTCTTGGGGAACTGAAGGGACTTCCTACGTCGGTAGGCTGGGGGACCTGGGGGGCCGATAAACTCATCTTT. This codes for CALGELKGLPTSVGWGTWGADKLIF.

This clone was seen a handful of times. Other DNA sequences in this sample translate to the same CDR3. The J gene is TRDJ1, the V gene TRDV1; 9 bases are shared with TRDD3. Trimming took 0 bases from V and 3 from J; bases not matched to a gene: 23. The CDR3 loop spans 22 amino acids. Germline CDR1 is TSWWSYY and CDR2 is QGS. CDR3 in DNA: TGTGCTCTTGGGGAACTAAGAAAAGGCCAGGGCGGGGGATACAGTAAGTCCGATAAACTCATCTTT. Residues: CALGELRKGQGGGYSKSDKLIF.

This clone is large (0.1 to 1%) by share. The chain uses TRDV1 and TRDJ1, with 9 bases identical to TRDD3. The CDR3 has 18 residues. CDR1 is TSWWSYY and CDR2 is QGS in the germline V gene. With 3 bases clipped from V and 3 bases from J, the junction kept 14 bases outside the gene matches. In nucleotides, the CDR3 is TGTGCTCTTGGGGAGTGGCTGGGGGATGAGATTGACCCCGATAAACTCATCTTT. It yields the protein CALGEWLGDEIDPDKLIF.

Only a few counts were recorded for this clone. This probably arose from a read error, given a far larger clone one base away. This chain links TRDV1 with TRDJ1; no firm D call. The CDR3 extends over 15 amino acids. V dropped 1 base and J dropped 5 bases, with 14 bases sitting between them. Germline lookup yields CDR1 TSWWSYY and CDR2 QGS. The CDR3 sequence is CALGERPRTTDKLIF. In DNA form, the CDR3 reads TGTGCTCTTGGGGAACGTCCACGTACTACGGATAAACTCATCTTT.

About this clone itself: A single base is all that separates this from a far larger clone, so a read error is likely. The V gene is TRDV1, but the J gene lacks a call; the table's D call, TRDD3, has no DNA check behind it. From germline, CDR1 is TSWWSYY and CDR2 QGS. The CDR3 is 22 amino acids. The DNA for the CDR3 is TGTGCTCTTGGGGAACAAAGGGGCCTTCCTACGTTCTCTGGGGGATACACCGATAAACCCATCTTT. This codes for CALGEQRGLPTFSGGYTDKPIF.

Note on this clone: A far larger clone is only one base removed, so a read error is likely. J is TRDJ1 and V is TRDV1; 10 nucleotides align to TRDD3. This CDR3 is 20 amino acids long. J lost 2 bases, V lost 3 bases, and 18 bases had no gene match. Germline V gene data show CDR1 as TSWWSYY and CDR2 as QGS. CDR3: CALGEGTYEAGGYFTDKLIF. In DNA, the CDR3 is TGTGCTCTTGGGGAGGGAACCTACGAAGCTGGGGGATATTTTACCGATAAACTCATCTTT.

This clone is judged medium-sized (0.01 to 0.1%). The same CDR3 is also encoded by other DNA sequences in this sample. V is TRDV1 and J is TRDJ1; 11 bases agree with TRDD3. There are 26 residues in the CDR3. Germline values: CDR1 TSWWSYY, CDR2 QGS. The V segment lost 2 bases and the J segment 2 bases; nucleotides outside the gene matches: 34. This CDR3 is CALGECSSPMKTVLGDSRGRTDKLIF. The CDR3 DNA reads TGTGCTCTTGGGGAATGTTCCTCCCCCATGAAGACGGTACTGGGGGATAGCCGTGGCAGGACCGATAAACTCATCTTT.

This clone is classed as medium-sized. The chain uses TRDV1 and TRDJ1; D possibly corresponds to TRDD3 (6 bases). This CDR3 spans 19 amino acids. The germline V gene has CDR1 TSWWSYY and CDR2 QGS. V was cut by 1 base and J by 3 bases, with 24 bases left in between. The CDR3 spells CALGEPSQYWALLADKLIF. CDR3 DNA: TGTGCTCTTGGGGAACCATCTCAGTACTGGGCCCTCTTGGCCGATAAACTCATCTTT.

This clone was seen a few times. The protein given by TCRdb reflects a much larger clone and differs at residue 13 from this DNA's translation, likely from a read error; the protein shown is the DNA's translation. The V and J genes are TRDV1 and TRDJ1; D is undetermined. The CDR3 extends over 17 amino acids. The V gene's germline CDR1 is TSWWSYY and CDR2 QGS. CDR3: CALGEGYFGTYTNKLIF. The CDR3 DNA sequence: TGTGCTCTTGGGGAGGGCTACTTCGGAACGTACACCAATAAACTCATCTTT.